The 8 T cell receptor beta chains reported below all come from one sample, sequenced in a study of blood T cell repertoires in COVID-19. Profiling relied on immunoSEQ multiplex PCR, and the TCRdb table lists in-frame clones only, not all of them. The data contain under 20,000 clones, around four fifths of them singletons. Sequencing was done on a sample of peripheral blood. These receptors all stem from a man older than 75 with active COVID-19.

The chain couples TRBV29-1 to TRBJ1-2; D perhaps matches TRBD1 (6 bases). Germline assignment: CDR1 SQVTM and CDR2 ANQGSEA. The CDR3 sequence is 13 residues long. V was shortened by 7 bases and J by 2 bases, with 14 bases between the two germline ends. The CDR3: CSGLSDRNYGYTF. The CDR3 coding sequence is TGCAGCGGTCTATCCGACAGGAACTATGGCTACACCTTC.

The chain links TRBV7-9 to TRBJ2-3; D perhaps matches TRBD1 (8 bases). The length of the CDR3 is 14 residues. The V gene lost 4 bases and the J gene lost 5 bases, with 13 bases spanning the gap. Germline assignment: CDR1 SEHNR and CDR2 FQNEAQ (reference sequence). CDR3 amino acids: CASSSDREGDTQYF. CDR3 bases: TGTGCCAGCAGCTCGGACAGGGAGGGAGATACGCAGTATTTT.

V is TRBV2 and J is TRBJ2-1; TRBD2 matches at 8 bases. The CDR3 is made up of 15 amino acids. Germline CDR1 SNHLY, CDR2 FYNNEI. Trimming cost V 5 bases and J 0 bases; bases outside gene matches: 3. In DNA, the CDR3 is TGTGCCAGCAGTTCTCGGGGGGGCTCCTACAATGAGCAGTTCTTC. It is translated as CASSSRGGSYNEQFF.

This clone has just a few counts. This rearrangement joins TRBV23-1 to TRBJ2-7, with TRBD1 matching 7 bases. TRBV23-1 counts as an open reading frame of uncertain function. The trim removed 2 bases at V and 12 bases at J, leaving 13 bases unmatched. The CDR3 is 14 residues long. CDR3 in amino acids: CASSQRAGGGQRYF. DNA of the CDR3: TGCGCCAGCAGTCAACGGGCTGGTGGGGGACAGCGGTACTTC.

This chain uses TRBV10-3 with TRBJ2-7; 8 bases agree with TRBD2. This CDR3 region has 12 residues. CDR1 ENHRY and CDR2 SYGVKD come from the germline V gene. With 10 bases clipped from V and 5 bases from J, the junction kept 7 bases outside the gene matches. The CDR3 DNA sequence: TGTGCCACTCGGCCAGCGGGAGACGAGCAGTACTTC. The encoded protein is CATRPAGDEQYF.

The sample holds a few counts of this clone. The genes are TRBV28 and TRBJ2-3, with a weak D call TRBD2 (5 bases). This CDR3 is 15 amino acids long. Germline lookup yields CDR1 MDHEN and CDR2 SYDVKM. Trimming cost V 2 bases and J 0 bases, with 9 bases left between them. This chain's CDR3 is CASSLPRTSTDTQYF. CDR3 DNA: TGTGCCAGCAGTTTACCCCGGACTAGCACAGATACGCAGTATTTT.

The V call is TRBV6-5, the J call TRBJ2-7, with D unresolved. CDR1 and CDR2 from the germline V gene are MNHEY and SVGAGI. Deletions cut 6 bases from V and 7 bases from J, with 10 bases between. The CDR3 runs to 11 residues. The CDR3 sequence: CASSLKEEQYF. CDR3 DNA: TGTGCCAGCAGCCTTAAGGAGGAGCAGTACTTC.

This rearrangement joins TRBV7-2 to TRBJ2-7; D may be TRBD1 (6 bases). The CDR3 is 14 residues long. Trimming removed 1 base at V and 7 bases at J, with 14 bases between. Germline loops: CDR1 SGHTA, CDR2 FQGNSA. CDR3 in amino acids: CASSLVTTGPEQYF. The CDR3 nucleotides are TGTGCCAGCAGCTTAGTGACGACAGGCCCGGAGCAGTACTTC.